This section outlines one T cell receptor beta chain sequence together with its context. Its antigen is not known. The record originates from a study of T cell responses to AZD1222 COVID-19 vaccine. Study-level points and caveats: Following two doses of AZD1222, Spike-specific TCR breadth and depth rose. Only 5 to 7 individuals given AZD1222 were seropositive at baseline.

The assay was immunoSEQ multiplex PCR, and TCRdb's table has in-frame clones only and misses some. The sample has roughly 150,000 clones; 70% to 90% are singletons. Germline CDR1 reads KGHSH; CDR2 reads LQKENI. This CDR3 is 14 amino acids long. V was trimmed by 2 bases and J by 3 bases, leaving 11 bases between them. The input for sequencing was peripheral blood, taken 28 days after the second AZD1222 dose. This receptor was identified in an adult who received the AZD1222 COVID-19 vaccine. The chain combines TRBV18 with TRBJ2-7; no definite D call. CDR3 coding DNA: TGTGCCAGCTCACCAGGAGAGGTTTACTACGAGCAGTACTTC. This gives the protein CASSPGEVYYEQYF.